This TCR beta chain was identified during a study of blood T cell repertoires in COVID-19. Study as a whole: Italy, Spain and the United States were the sources of the convalescent and acute COVID-19 samples. From T cells, B-cell-depleted T cells, or PBMCs came the material, which was cDNA or gDNA.

Original processing notes: Estimated nucleated cell counts came from reference gene primer amplification. This table comes from immunoSEQ multiplex PCR, and its TCRdb copy is limited to in-frame clones, with some not included. V, J and clone size derive from that table, while D and trimming were established from the DNA sequence. The table has 55,000 to 70,000 clones, about nine tenths seen once; the top ten hold over 20%. Trimming took 5 bases from V and 4 from J, leaving 14 bases between them. CDR3 length: 14 residues. Germline assignment: CDR1 MGHRA and CDR2 YSYEKL. This clone was counted a few times.

The rearrangement joins TRBV4-1 to TRBJ1-1; tentative D call: TRBD1 (6 bases). The clonotype comes from a woman aged 50 to 60 with active or convalescent COVID-19. Sequenced input: peripheral blood. The CDR3 loop is CASSITGLGTEAFF. The CDR3 DNA follows: TGCGCCAGCAGCATAACAGGGTTGGGCACTGAAGCTTTCTTT.